This T cell receptor beta chain was retrieved from a study of beta chain features in type 1 diabetes. Expressed TCRB transcripts were sequenced because the isolated RNA had all been reverse transcribed beforehand. Sequencing was performed with immunoSEQ multiplex PCR; in TCRdb, only in-frame clones are kept and a portion is missing. The sample consists of fewer than 900,000 clones, about 17% of them appearing once. Study observations and caveats: Patients' naive, central memory and regulatory TCRB repertoires appeared more alike than those of healthy donors.

This clone showed up just a few times. The antigen is unknown. V dropped 5 bases and J dropped 0 bases, with 13 bases sitting between them. Germline CDR1 is MNHEY and CDR2 is SMNVEV (reference sequence). The CDR3 is made up of 16 amino acids. The source of this sequence is a woman in her late teens or twenties in good health. V usage is TRBV27 and J usage is TRBJ2-2, with D tentatively TRBD2 (5 bases). Sequencing was carried out using naive CD4+ T cells from blood. CDR3 in DNA: TGTGCCAGCAGTCCCCGGGATCGCTCGAACACCGGGGAGCTGTTTTTT. Residues: CASSPRDRSNTGELFF.